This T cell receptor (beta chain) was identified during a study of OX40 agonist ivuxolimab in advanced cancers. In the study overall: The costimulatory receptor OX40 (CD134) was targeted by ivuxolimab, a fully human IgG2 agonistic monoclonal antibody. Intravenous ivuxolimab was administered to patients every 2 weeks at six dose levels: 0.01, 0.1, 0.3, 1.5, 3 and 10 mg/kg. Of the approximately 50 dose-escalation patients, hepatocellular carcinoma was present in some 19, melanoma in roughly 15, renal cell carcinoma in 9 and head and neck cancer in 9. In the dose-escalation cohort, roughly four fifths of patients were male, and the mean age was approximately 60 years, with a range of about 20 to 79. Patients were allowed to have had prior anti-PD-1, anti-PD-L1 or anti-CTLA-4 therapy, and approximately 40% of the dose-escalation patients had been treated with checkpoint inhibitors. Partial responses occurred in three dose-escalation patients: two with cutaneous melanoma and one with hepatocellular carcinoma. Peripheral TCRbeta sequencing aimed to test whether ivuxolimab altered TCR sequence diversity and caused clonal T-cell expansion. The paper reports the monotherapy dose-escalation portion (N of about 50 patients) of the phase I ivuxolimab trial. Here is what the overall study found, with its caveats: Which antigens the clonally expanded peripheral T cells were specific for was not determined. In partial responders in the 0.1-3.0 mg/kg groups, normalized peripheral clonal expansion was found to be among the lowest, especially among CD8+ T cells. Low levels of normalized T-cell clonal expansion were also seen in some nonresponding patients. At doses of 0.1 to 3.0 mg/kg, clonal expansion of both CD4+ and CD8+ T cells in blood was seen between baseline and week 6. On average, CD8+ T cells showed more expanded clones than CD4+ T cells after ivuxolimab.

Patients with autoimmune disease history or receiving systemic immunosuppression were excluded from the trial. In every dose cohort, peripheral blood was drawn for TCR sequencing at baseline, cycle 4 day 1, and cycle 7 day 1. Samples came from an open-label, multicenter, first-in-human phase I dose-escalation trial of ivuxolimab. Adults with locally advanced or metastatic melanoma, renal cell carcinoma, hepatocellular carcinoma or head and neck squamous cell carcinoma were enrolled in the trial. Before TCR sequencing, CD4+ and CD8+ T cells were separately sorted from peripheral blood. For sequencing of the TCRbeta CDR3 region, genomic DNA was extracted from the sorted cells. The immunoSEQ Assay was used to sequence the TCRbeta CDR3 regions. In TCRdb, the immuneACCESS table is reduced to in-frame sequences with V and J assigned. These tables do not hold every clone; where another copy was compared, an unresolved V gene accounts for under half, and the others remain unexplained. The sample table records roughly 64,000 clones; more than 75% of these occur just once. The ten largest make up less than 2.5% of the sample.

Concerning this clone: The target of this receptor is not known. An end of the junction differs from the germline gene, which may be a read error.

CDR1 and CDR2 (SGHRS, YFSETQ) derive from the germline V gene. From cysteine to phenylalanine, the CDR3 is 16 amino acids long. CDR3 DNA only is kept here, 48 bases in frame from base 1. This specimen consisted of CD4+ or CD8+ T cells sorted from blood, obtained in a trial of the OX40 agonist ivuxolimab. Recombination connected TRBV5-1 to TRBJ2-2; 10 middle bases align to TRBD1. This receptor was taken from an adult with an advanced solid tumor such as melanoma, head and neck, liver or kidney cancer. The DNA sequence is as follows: TGCGCCAGCAGCTTGGGGACAGGGGGGAACACCGGAGAGCTGTTTTTT. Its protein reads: CASSLGTGGNTGELFF.